What follows is one T cell receptor (beta chain) and its context. What it binds is not known. The sample comes from a study of OX40 agonist ivuxolimab in advanced cancers. Study details: Melanoma, hepatocellular carcinoma, head and neck or renal cell cancer occurred in dose-escalation patients.

Study-level results: Relatively little clonal expansion, among the lowest observed, appeared in partial responders at 0.1-3.0 mg/kg. Among T cells, CD8+ cells averaged more expanded clones than CD4+ cells.

The V and J ends lost 4 bases and 7 bases, in that order; junction bases with no gene match: 9. The germline gives CDR1 SEHNR, CDR2 FQNEAQ (reference sequence). The CDR3 length is 14 residues. Generated by immunoSEQ multiplex PCR, the TCRdb table keeps only in-frame clones and is missing some. This table has roughly 49,000 clones, approximately 80% appearing once. This TCR came from an adult with an advanced solid tumor such as melanoma, head and neck, liver or kidney cancer. The source material was CD4+ or CD8+ T cells sorted from blood, sampled in a trial of the OX40 agonist ivuxolimab. This chain joins TRBV7-9 and TRBJ1-2, with 7 bases identical to TRBD1. CDR3 loop: CASSSLNDRAGYTF. The CDR3 coding sequence is TGTGCCAGCAGCTCCCTAAACGACAGGGCTGGCTACACCTTC.